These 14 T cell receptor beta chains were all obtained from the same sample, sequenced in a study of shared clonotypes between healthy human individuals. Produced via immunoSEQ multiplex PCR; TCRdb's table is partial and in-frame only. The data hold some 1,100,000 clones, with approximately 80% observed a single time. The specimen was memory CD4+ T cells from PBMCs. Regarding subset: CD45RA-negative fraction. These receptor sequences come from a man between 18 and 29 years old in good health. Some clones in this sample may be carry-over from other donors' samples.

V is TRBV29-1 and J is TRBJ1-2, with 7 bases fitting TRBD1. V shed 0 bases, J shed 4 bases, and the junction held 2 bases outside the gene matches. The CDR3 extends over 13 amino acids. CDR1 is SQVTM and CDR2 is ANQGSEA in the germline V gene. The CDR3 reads CSVEDHRGYGYTF. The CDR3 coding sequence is TGCAGCGTTGAAGATCACAGGGGCTATGGCTACACCTTC.

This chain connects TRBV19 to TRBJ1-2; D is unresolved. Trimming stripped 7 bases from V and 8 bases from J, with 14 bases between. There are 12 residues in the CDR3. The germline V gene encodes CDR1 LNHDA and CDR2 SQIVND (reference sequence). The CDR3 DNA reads TGTGCCAGTACTGGCGGGTTCGGAGGCTACACCTTC. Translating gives CASTGGFGGYTF.

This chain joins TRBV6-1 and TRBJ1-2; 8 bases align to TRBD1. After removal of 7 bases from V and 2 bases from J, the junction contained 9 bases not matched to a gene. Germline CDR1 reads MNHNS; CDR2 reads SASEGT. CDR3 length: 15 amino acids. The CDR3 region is CASKGGQANNYGYTF. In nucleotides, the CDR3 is TGTGCCAGCAAGGGGGGACAGGCGAACAACTATGGCTACACCTTC.

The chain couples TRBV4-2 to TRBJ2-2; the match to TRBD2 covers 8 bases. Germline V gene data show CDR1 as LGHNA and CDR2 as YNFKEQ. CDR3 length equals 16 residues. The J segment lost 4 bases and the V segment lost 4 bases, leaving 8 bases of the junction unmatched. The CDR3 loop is CASSPNSGSLTGELFF. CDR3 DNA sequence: TGTGCCAGCAGCCCAAACAGCGGGAGTCTCACCGGGGAGCTGTTTTTT.

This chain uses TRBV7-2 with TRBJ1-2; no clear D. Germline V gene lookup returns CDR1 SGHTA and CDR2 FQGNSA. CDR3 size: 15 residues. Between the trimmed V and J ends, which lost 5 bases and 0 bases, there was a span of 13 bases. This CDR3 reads CASSLDPRSNYGYTF. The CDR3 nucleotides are TGTGCCAGCAGCCTAGACCCTCGGTCTAACTATGGCTACACCTTC.

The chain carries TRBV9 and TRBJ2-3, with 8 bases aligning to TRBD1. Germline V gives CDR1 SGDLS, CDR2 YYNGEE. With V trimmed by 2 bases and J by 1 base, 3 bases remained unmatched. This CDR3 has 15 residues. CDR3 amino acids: CASSVPGQGTDTQYF. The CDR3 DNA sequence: TGTGCCAGCAGCGTCCCGGGACAGGGCACAGATACGCAGTATTTT.

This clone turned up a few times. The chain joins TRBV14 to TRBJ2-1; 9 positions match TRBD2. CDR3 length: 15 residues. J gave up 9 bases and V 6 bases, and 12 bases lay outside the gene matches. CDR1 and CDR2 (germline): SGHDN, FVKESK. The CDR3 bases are TGTGCCAGCAGGGCTAGAGCGGGAGGACTCTCTGAGCAGTTCTTC. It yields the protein CASRARAGGLSEQFF.

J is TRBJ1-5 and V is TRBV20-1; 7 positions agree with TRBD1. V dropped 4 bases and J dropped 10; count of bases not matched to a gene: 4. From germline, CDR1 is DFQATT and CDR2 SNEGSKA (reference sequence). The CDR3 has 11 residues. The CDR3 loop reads CSATRGRPQHF. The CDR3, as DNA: TGCAGTGCTACAAGGGGGCGACCCCAGCATTTT.

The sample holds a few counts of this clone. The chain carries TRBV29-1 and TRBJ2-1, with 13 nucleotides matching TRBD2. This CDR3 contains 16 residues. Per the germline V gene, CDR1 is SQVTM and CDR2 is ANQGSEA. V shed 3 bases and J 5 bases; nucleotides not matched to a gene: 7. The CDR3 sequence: CSVDTGLAGDHNEQFF. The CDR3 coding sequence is TGCAGCGTTGATACCGGACTAGCGGGAGACCACAATGAGCAGTTCTTC.

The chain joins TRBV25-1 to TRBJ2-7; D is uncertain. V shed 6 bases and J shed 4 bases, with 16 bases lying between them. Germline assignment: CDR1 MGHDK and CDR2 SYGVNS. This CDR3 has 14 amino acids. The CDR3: CASSPPARVYEQYF. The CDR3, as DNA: TGTGCCAGCAGCCCCCCGGCTCGCGTGTACGAGCAGTACTTC.

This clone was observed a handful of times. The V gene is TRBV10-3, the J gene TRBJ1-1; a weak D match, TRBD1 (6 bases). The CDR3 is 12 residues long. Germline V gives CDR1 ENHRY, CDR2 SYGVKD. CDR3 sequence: CAGGGVNTEAFF. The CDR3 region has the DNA TGTGCGGGCGGGGGCGTGAACACTGAAGCTTTCTTT.

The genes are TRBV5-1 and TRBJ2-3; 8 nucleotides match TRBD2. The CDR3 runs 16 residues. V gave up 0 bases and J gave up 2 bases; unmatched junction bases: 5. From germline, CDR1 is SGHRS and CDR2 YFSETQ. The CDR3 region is CASSLDSGAFTDTQYF. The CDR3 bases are TGCGCCAGCAGCTTGGATAGCGGGGCCTTCACAGATACGCAGTATTTT.

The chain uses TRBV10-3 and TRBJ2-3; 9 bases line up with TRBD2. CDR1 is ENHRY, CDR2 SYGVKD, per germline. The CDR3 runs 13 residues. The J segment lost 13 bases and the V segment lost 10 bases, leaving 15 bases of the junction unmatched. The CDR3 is CASREESSGKKYF. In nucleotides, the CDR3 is TGTGCCAGCAGGGAAGAATCTAGCGGGAAAAAGTATTTT.

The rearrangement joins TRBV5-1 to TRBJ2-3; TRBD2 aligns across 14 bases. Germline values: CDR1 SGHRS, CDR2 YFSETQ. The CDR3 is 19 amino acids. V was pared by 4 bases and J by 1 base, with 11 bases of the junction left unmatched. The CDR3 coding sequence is TGCGCCAGCAGCGCCCTGGGACTAGCGGGAGTCCGAGGCACAGATACGCAGTATTTT. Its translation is CASSALGLAGVRGTDTQYF. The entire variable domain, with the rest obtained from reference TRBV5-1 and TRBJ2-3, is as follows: KAGVTQTPRYLIKTRGQQVTLSCSPISGHRSVSWYQQTPGQGLQFLFEYFSETQRNKGNFPGRFSGRQFSNSRSEMNVSTLELGDSALYLCASSALGLAGVRGTDTQYFGPGTRLTVL.